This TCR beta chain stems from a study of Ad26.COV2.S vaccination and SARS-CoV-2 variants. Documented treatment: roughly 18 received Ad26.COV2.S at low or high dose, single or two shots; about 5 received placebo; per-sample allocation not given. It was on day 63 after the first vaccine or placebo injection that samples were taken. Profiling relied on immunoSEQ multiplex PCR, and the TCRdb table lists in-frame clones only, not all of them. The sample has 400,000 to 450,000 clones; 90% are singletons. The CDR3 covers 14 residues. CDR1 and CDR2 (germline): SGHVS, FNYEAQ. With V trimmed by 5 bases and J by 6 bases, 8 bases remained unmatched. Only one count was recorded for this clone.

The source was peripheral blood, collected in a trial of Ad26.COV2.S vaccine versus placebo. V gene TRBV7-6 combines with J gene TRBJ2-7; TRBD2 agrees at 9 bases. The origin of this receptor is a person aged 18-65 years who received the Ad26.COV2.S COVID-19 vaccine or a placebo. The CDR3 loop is CASSPRGLASEQYF. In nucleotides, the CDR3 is TGTGCCAGCAGCCCCCGCGGACTAGCGAGCGAGCAGTACTTC. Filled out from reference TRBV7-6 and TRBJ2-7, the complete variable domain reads GAGVSQSPRYKVTKRGQDVALRCDPISGHVSLYWYRQALGQGPEFLTYFNYEAQQDKSGLPNDRFSAERPEGSISTLTIQRTEQRDSAMYRCASSPRGLASEQYFGPGTRLTVT.